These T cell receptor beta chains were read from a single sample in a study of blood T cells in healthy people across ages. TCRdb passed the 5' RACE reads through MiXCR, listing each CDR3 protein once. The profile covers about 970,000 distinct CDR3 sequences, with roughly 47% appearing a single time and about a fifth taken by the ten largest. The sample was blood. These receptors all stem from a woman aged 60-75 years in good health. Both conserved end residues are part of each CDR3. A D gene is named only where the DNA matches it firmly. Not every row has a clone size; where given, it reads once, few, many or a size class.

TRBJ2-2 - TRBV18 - TGTGCCAGCTCACCTATAACCGGGGAGCTGTTTTTT CASSPITGELFF
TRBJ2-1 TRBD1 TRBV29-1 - TGCAGCGTTGAAGGTGGTGACAGGGGGGGGCAGTTCTTC CSVEGGDRGGQFF
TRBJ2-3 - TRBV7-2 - TGTGCCAGCAGCACAGGACAGTTCGCCCGTGTTACAGATGCGCAGTATTTT CASSTGQFARVTDAQYF
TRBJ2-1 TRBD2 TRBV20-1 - TGCAGTGCTATTAGCGGGAGGGCGAATGAGCAGTTCTTC CSAISGRANEQFF
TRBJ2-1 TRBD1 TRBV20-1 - TGCAGTGCAGTAGACAGGGTCTCCTACAATGAGCAGTTCTTC CSAVDRVSYNEQFF
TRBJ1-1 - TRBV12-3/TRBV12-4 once TGTGCCAGCACTTCAGAAGGGACCTACACTGAAGCTTTCTTT CASTSEGTYTEAFF
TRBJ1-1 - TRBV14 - TGTGCCAGCAGCCAAGACTTCGACACCCGAGCTTTCTTT CASSQDFDTRAFF
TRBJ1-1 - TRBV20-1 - TGCAGTGCTGGGGGTTGGAACACTGAAGCTTTCTTT CSAGGWNTEAFF
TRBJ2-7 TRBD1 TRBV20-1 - TGCAGTGCTAGAGACCCGAACAGGGGGCCGGGCGAGCAGTACTTC CSARDPNRGPGEQYF
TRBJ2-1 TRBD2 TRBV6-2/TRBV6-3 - TGTGCCAGCAGTTACCGAGGGACTAGCGGGGAGCGAGAGCAGTTCTTC CASSYRGTSGEREQFF